This paragraph covers one T cell receptor (beta chain) sequence. TCRdb called the RT-PCR reads again in MiXCR, with one record for every CDR3 protein. The sample lists hundreds of thousands of distinct CDR3 sequences; approximately 15% were seen once. Germline V gives CDR1 SGHVS, CDR2 FQNEAQ. The CDR3 loop spans 14 amino acids. V lost 6 bases and J lost 2, with 11 bases in between. J is TRBJ1-5 and V is TRBV7-8; no firm D call. Sequenced: memory CD4+ T cells from blood. The sequence was collected from a female donor in good health, serving as a healthy control. CDR3 loop: CASSPTWGNQPQHF. As DNA, the CDR3 is TGTGCCAGCAGTCCAACATGGGGCAATCAGCCCCAGCATTTT.